A selection of T cell receptor beta chains follows, all from one sample in a study of patients and donors after allogeneic stem cell transplantation. MiXCR, run by TCRdb on the RT-PCR reads, gives a single entry per CDR3 protein. The data contain approximately 88,000 distinct CDR3 sequences, 4.5% to 5% of them singletons. Sequencing input: blood, either unsorted or a sorted T cell fraction (not recorded which). Receptors originate from a human donor who was either an allogeneic HSCT recipient or a stem cell or donor lymphocyte infusion donor (not recorded which). It is not recorded whose cells these are; they may come from a transplant donor. Both conserved end residues are part of each CDR3. D genes are given only for firm matches. Clone size is stated in some rows and not others, as once, few, many or a class when expanded.

j_call,d_call,v_call,clone_size,cdr3_aa,cdr3_nt
TRBJ2-7,TRBD1,TRBV20-1,NA,CSARTGTDAYEQYF,TGCAGTGCTAGAACCGGGACAGATGCCTACGAGCAGTACTTC
TRBJ2-1,TRBD2,TRBV27,many,CASMVAGGNHNEQFF,TGTGCCAGCATGGTAGCGGGAGGTAACCACAATGAGCAGTTCTTC
TRBJ1-4,NA,TRBV20-1,many,CSAPNTLGGEKLFF,TGCAGTGCTCCGAACACCCTCGGAGGTGAAAAACTGTTTTTT
TRBJ2-3,TRBD2,TRBV20-1,few,CSAPTRLAASTDTQYF,TGCAGTGCTCCCACCCGACTAGCAGCTAGCACAGATACGCAGTATTTT
TRBJ2-5,TRBD2,TRBV5-4,few,CASSSTSGGAGETQYF,TGTGCCAGCAGCTCGACTAGCGGGGGGGCCGGGGAGACCCAGTACTTC
TRBJ2-5,NA,TRBV3-1,few,CASSPLTVKGTQYF,TGTGCCAGCAGCCCTCTAACCGTTAAGGGGACCCAGTACTTC
TRBJ2-7,NA,TRBV2,few,CASSGTAEQYF,TGTGCCAGCAGTGGGACGGCCGAGCAGTACTTC
TRBJ1-1,NA,TRBV6-2/TRBV6-3,few,CASSYGGLANTEAFF,TGTGCCAGCAGTTACGGGGGATTGGCGAACACTGAAGCTTTCTTT
TRBJ2-1,TRBD2,TRBV29-1,many,CSVGGREYNEQFF,TGCAGCGTTGGAGGGAGGGAATACAATGAGCAGTTCTTC
TRBJ1-1,NA,TRBV3-1,many,CASSVSGRHTEAFF,TGTGCCAGCAGCGTCAGTGGTCGGCACACTGAAGCTTTCTTT
TRBJ2-1,TRBD2,TRBV12-3/TRBV12-4,few,CASSFEGLAAYNEQFF,TGTGCCAGCAGTTTCGAGGGACTAGCGGCCTACAATGAGCAGTTCTTC
TRBJ2-3,NA,TRBV4-1,many,CASSEPIGDTQYF,TGCGCCAGCAGCGAGCCGATTGGGGATACGCAGTATTTT
TRBJ1-5,NA,TRBV6-1,few,CASSEGGFSNQPQHF,TGTGCCAGCAGTGAAGGGGGGTTTAGCAATCAGCCCCAGCATTTT
TRBJ2-7,TRBD1,TRBV6-1,many,CASSAETGGGYEQYF,TGTGCCAGCAGTGCTGAAACAGGGGGCGGCTACGAGCAGTACTTC
TRBJ1-5,NA,TRBV6-1,few,CASSPSGFGNQPQHF,TGTGCCAGCAGCCCCTCAGGGTTCGGCAATCAGCCCCAGCATTTT